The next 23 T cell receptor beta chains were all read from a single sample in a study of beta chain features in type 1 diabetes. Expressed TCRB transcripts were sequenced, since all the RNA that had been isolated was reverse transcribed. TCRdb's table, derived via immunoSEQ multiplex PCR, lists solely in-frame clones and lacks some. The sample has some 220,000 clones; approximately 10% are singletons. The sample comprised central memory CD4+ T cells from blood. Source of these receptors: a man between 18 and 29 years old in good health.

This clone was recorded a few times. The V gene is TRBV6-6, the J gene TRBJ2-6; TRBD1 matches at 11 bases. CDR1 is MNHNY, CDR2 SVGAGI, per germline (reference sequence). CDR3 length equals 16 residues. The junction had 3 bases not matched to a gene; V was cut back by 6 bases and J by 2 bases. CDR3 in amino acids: CASSRGQGAGANVLTF. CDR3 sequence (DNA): TGTGCCAGCAGCCGGGGACAGGGGGCTGGGGCCAACGTCCTGACTTTC.

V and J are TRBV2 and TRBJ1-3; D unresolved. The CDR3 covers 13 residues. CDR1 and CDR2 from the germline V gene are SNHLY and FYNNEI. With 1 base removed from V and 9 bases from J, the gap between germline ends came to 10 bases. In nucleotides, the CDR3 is TGTGCCAGCAGTGAAGGTAGTGGTCGCACCATATATTTT. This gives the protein CASSEGSGRTIYF.

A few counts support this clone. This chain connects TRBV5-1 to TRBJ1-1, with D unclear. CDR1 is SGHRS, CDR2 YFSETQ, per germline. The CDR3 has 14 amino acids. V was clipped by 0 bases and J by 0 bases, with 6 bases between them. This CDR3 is CASSLEQLNTEAFF. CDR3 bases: TGCGCCAGCAGCTTGGAACAGCTGAACACTGAAGCTTTCTTT.

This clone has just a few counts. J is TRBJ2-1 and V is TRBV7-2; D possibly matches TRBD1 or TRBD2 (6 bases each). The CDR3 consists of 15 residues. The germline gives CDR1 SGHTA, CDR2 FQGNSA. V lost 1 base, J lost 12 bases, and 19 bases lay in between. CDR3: CASSLEGGRGLSQFF. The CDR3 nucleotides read TGTGCCAGCAGCTTAGAGGGTGGACGGGGGCTTTCGCAGTTCTTC. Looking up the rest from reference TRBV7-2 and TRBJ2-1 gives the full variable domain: GAGVSQSPSNKVTEKGKDVELRCDPISGHTALYWYRQSLGQGLEFLIYFQGNSAPDKSGLPSDRFSAERTGGSVSTLTIQRTQQEDSAVYLCASSLEGGRGLSQFFGPGTRLTVL.

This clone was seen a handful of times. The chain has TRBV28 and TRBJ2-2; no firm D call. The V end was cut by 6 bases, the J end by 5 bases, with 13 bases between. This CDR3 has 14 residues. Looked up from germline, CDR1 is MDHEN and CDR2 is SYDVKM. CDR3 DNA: TGTGCCAGCAGCCCTCGATTACAGACCGGGGAGCTGTTTTTT. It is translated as CASSPRLQTGELFF.

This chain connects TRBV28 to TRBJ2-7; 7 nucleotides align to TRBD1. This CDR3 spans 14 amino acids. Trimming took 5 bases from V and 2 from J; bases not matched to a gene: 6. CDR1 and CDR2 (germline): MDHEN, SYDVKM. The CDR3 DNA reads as TGTGCCAGCAGTCCTTCGACAGGGCCCTACGAGCAGTACTTC. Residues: CASSPSTGPYEQYF.

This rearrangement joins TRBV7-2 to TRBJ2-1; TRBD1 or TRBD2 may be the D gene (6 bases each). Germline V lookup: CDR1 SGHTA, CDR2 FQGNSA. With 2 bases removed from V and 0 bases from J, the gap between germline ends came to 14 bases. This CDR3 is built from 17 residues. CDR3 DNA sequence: TGTGCCAGCAGCTTATCTGGGCGGGACAACTCCTACAATGAGCAGTTCTTC. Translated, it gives CASSLSGRDNSYNEQFF.

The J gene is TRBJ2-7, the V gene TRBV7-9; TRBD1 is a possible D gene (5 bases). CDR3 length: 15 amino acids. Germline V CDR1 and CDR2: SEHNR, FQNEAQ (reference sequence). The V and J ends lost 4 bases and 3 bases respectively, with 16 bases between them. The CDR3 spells CASSSPQGRHYEQYF. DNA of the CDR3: TGTGCCAGCAGCTCTCCCCAGGGAAGGCACTACGAGCAGTACTTC.

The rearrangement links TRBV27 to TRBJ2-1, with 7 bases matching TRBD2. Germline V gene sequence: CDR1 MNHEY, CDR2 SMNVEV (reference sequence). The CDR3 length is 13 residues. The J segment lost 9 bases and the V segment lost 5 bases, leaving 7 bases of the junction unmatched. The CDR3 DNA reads TGTGCCAGCAGTAGCCGGACTAGGGGTGAGCAGTTCTTC. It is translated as CASSSRTRGEQFF.

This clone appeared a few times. The CDR3 DNA reads as TGCAGCGACAGCCTTAACTATGGCTACACCTTC. It specifies CSDSLNYGYTF. The chain carries TRBV29-1 and TRBJ1-2; D unclear. The CDR3 runs 11 residues. CDR1 SQVTM and CDR2 ANQGSEA come from the germline V gene. The V end was cut by 7 bases, the J end by 1 base, with 7 bases between.

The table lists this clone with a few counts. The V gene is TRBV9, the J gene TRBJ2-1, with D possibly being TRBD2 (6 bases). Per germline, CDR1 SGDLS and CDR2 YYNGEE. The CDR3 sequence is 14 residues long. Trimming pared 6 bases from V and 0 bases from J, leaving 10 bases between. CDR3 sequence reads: CASTRGSSYNEQFF. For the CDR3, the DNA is TGTGCCAGCACGCGGGGCAGCTCCTACAATGAGCAGTTCTTC.

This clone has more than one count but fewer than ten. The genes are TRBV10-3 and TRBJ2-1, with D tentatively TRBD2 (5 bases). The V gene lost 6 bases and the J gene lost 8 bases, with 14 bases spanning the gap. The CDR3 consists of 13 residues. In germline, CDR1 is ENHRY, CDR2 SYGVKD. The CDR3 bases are TGTGCCATCAGCCAAACTAGGGTCGATGAGCAGTTCTTC. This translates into CAISQTRVDEQFF.

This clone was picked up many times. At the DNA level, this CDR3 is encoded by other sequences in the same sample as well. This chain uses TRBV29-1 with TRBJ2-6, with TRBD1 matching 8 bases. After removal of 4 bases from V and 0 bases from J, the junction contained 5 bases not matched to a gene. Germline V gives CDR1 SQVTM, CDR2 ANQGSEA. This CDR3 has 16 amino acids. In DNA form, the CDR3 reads TGCAGCGTTGCCGGGACAGGAAGCTCTGGGGCCAACGTCCTGACTTTC. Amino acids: CSVAGTGSSGANVLTF.

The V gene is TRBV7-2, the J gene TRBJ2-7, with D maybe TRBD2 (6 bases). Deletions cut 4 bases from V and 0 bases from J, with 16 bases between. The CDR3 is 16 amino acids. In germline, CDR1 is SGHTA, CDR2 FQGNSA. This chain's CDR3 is CASSSRDAPFSYEQYF. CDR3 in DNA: TGTGCCAGCAGCTCGCGGGATGCGCCATTCTCCTACGAGCAGTACTTC.

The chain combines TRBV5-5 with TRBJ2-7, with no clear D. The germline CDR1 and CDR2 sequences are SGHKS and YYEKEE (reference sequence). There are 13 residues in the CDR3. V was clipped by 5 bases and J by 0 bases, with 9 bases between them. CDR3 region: CASSFDGSYEQYF. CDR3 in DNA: TGTGCCAGCAGTTTTGATGGCTCCTACGAGCAGTACTTC.

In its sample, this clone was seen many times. The CDR3 nucleotides are TGTGCCAGCGGGGGTAGGCGAACTGCTCACACCTTC. Its translation is CASGGRRTAHTF. V and J are TRBV2 and TRBJ1-2; the D gene is possibly TRBD1 (5 bases). Trimming removed 8 bases at V and 12 bases at J, with 19 bases between. CDR3 size: 12 residues. From germline, CDR1 is SNHLY and CDR2 FYNNEI.

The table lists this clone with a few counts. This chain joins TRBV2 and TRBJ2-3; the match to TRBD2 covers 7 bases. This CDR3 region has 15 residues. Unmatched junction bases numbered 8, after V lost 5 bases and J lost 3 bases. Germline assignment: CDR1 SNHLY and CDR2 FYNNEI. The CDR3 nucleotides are TGTGCCAGCAGTCGACTAGCAGAGGGAACAGATACGCAGTATTTT. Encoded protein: CASSRLAEGTDTQYF.

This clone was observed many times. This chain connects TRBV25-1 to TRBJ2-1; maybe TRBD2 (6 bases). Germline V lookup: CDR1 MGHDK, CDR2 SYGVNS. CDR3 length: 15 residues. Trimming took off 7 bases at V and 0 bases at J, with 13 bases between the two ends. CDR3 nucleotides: TGTGCCAGCACCCCGGCGGGAAGCTCCTACAATGAGCAGTTCTTC. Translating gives CASTPAGSSYNEQFF.

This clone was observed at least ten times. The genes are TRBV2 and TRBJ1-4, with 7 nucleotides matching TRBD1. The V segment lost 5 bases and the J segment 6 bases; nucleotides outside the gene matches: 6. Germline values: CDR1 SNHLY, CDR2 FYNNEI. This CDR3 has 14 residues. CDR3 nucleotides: TGTGCCAGCAGTCGACAGGGAAGAGATGAAAAACTGTTTTTT. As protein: CASSRQGRDEKLFF.

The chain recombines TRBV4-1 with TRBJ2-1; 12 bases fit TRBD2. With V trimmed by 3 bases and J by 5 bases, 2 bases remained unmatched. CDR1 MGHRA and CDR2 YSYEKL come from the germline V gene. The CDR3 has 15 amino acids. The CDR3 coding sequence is TGCGCCAGCAGCCACGGGACTAGCGGGCACAATGAGCAGTTCTTC. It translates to CASSHGTSGHNEQFF.

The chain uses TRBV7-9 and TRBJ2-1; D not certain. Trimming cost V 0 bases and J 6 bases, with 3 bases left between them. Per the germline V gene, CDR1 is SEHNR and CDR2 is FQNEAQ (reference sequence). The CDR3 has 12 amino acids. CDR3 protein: CASSLASNEQFF. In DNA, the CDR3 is TGTGCCAGCAGCTTAGCTAGCAATGAGCAGTTCTTC.

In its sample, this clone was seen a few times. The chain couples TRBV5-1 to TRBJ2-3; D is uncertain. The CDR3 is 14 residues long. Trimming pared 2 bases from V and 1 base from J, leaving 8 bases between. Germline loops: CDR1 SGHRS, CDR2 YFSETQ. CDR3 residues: CASSLVDGTDTQYF. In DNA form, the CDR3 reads TGCGCCAGCAGCTTAGTTGACGGCACAGATACGCAGTATTTT.

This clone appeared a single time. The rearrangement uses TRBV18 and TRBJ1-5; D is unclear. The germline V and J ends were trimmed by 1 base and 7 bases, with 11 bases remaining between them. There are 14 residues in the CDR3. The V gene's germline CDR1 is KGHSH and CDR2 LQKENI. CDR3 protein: CASSPQGSDQPQHF. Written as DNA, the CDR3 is TGTGCCAGCTCACCACAAGGGTCGGACCAGCCCCAGCATTTT.